A selection of T cell receptor beta chains follows, all from one sample in a study of OX40 agonist ivuxolimab in advanced cancers. Only in-frame clones appear in the TCRdb table, and some are missing; sequencing was by immunoSEQ multiplex PCR. Here the sample spans about 90,000 clones, about 90% being singletons. Here the sequenced sample was CD4+ or CD8+ T cells sorted from blood, taken in a trial of the OX40 agonist ivuxolimab. These receptors all come from an adult with an advanced solid tumor such as melanoma, head and neck, liver or kidney cancer. Each CDR3 is given with its conserved first and last residue. The D gene is left open where the match is weak. Expanded clones get a size class; other rows say once, few or many, or leave the size out.

d_gene	v_gene	len	abundance	j_gene	CDR3aa	CDR3nt
TRBD2	TRBV6-5	15	.	TRBJ2-1	CASSITSGRASEQFF	TGTGCCAGCAGCATCACTAGCGGGAGGGCCAGTGAGCAGTTCTTC
TRBD2	TRBV4-3	17	.	TRBJ2-1	CASSGGPGLAGDYEQFF	TGCGCCAGCAGCGGTGGACCCGGACTAGCGGGAGATTATGAGCAGTTCTTC
TRBD2	TRBV7-2	17	.	TRBJ2-7	CASSSGLAGRPRPEQYF	TGTGCCAGCAGCTCGGGACTAGCGGGGCGACCTCGTCCCGAGCAGTACTTC
.	TRBV27	13	.	TRBJ1-1	CASSFWGATEAFF	TGTGCCAGCAGTTTCTGGGGAGCCACTGAAGCTTTCTTT
.	TRBV6-6	15	once	TRBJ1-2	CASSYSRGGWDGYTF	TGTGCCAGCAGTTACTCAAGGGGCGGATGGGATGGCTACACCTTC
.	TRBV18	14	once	TRBJ2-3	CASSPGWMTDTQYF	TGTGCCAGCTCACCAGGCTGGATGACAGATACGCAGTATTTT
.	TRBV5-6	16	.	TRBJ2-6	CASSWGPGFGANVLTF	TGTGCCAGCAGCTGGGGCCCGGGATTTGGGGCCAACGTCCTGACTTTC
.	TRBV18	17	.	TRBJ2-1	CASSPAWGVSSYNEQFF	TGTGCCAGCTCACCAGCATGGGGGGTGAGCTCCTACAATGAGCAGTTCTTC
.	TRBV4-1	15	.	TRBJ1-5	CASSQATGSNQPQHF	TGCGCCAGCAGCCAAGCCACTGGGAGCAATCAGCCCCAGCATTTT
TRBD1	TRBV19	14	.	TRBJ2-3	CASMNRGTTDTQYF	TGTGCCAGTATGAACAGGGGGACGACAGATACGCAGTATTTT
.	TRBV19	15	.	TRBJ2-1	CASSIGQVGPNEQFF	TGTGCCAGTAGTATAGGACAGGTCGGCCCTAATGAGCAGTTCTTC
TRBD1	TRBV10-3	14	.	TRBJ1-4	CATRTGPGSEKLFF	TGTGCCACGAGGACAGGGCCTGGTAGTGAAAAACTGTTTTTT
.	TRBV7-9	15	.	TRBJ2-1	CASSLDPGIYNEQFF	TGTGCCAGCAGCTTAGATCCGGGAATCTACAATGAGCAGTTCTTC
.	TRBV7-2	14	once	TRBJ1-2	CASSSSSVNYGYTF	TGTGCCAGCAGCTCCTCCTCGGTTAACTATGGCTACACCTTC
TRBD2	TRBV2	15	.	TRBJ2-3	CASSRGTSGTDTQYF	TGTGCCAGCAGCCGCGGGACTAGCGGCACAGATACGCAGTATTTT
.	TRBV5-5	14	.	TRBJ1-2	CASSLTPAVYGYTF	TGTGCCAGCAGCTTGACCCCCGCCGTTTATGGCTACACCTTC